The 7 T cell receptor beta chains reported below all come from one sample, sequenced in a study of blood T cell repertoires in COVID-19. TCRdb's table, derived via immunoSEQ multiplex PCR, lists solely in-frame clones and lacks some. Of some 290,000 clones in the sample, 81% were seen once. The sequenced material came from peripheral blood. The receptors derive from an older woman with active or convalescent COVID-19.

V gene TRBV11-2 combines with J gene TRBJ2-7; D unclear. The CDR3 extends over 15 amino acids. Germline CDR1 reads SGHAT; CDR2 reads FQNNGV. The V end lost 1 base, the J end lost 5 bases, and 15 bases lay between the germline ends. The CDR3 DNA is TGTGCCAGCAGCTTAGTCTGGCTAGAAGGTCACGAGCAGTACTTC. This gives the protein CASSLVWLEGHEQYF.

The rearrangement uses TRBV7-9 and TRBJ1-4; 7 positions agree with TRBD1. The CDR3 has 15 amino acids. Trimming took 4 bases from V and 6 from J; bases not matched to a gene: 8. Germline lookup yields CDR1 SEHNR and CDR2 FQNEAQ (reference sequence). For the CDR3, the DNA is TGTGCCAGCAGCTCCAGACAGGGAGATGATGAAAAACTGTTTTTT. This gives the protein CASSSRQGDDEKLFF. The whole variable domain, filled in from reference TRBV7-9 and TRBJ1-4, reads DTGVSQNPRHKITKRGQNVTFRCDPISEHNRLYWYRQTLGQGPEFLTYFQNEAQLEKSRLLSDRFSAERPKGSFSTLEIQRTEQGDSAMYLCASSSRQGDDEKLFFGSGTQLSVL.

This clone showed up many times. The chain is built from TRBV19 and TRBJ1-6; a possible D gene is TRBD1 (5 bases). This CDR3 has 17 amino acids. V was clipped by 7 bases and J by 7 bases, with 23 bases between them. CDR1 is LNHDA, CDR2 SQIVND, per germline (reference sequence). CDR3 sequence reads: CASTPPGQGGDNSPLHF. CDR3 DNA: TGTGCCAGTACCCCACCAGGGCAGGGAGGAGACAATTCACCCCTCCACTTT.

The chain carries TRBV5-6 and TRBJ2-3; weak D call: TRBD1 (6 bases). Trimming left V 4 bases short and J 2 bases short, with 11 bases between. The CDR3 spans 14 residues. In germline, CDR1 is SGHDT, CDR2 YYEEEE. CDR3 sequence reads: CASSTWTDTDTQYF. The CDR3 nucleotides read TGTGCCAGCAGCACCTGGACAGACACAGATACGCAGTATTTT.

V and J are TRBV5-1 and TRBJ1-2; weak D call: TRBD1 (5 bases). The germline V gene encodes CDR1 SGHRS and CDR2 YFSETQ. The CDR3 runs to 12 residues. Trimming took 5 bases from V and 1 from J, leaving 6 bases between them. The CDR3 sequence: CASRDNNYGYTF. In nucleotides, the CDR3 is TGCGCCAGCAGGGACAATAACTATGGCTACACCTTC.

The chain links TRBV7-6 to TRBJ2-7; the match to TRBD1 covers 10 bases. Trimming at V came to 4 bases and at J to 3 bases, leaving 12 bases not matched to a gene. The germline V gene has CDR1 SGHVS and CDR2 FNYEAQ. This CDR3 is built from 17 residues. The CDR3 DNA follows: TGTGCCAGCAGCTCTGGGACAGGGGAGATGCCGTTCTACGAGCAGTACTTC. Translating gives CASSSGTGEMPFYEQYF.

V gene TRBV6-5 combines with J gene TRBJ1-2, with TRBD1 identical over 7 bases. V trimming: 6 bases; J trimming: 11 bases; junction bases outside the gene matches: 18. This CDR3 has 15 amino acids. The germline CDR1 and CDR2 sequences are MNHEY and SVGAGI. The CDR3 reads CASSTRTGGGLRYTF. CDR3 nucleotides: TGTGCCAGCAGCACCAGGACAGGTGGGGGGTTACGATACACCTTC.